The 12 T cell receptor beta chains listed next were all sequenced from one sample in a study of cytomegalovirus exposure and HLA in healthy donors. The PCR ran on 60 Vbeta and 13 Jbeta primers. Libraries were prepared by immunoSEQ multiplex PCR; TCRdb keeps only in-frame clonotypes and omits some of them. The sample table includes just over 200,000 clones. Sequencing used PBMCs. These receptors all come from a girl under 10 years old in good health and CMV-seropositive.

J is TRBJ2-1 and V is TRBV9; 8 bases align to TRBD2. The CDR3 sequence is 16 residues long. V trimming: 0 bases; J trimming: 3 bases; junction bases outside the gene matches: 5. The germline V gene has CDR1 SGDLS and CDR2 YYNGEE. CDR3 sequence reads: CASSVELAGLYNEQFF. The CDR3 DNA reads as TGTGCCAGCAGCGTAGAGTTAGCGGGACTCTACAATGAGCAGTTCTTC.

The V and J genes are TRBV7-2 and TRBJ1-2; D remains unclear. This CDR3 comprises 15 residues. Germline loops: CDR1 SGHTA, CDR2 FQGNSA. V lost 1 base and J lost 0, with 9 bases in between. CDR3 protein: CASSLGSGSNYGYTF. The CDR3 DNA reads TGTGCCAGCAGCTTAGGGTCAGGTTCTAACTATGGCTACACCTTC.

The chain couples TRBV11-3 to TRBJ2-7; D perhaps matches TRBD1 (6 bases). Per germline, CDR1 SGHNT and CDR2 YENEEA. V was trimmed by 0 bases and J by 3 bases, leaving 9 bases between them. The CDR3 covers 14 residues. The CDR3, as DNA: TGTGCCAGCAGCTTAGATGGGGACAACTACGAGCAGTACTTC. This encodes CASSLDGDNYEQYF.

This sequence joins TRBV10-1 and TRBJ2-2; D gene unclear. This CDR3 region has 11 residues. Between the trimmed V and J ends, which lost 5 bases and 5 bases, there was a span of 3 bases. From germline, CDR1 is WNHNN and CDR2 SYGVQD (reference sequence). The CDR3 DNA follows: TGCGCCAGCAGTCCAACCGGGGAGCTGTTTTTT. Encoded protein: CASSPTGELFF.

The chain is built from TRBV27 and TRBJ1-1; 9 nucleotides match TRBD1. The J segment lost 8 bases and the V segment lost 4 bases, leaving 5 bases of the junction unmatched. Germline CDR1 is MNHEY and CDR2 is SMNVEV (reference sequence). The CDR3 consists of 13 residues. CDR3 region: CASSSNDRGEAFF. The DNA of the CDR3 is TGTGCCAGCAGTTCCAACGACAGGGGGGAAGCTTTCTTT.

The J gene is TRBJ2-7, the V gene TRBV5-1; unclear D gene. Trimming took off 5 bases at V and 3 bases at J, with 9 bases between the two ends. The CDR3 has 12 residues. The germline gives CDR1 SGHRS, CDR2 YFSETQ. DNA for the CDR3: TGCGCCAGCAGTGCTGAGAGCTACGAGCAGTACTTC. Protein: CASSAESYEQYF.

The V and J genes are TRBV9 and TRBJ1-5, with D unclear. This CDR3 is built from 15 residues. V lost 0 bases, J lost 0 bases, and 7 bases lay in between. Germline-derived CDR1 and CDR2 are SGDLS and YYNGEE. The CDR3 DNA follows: TGTGCCAGCAGCGTAGGGGCCATTAGCAATCAGCCCCAGCATTTT. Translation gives CASSVGAISNQPQHF.

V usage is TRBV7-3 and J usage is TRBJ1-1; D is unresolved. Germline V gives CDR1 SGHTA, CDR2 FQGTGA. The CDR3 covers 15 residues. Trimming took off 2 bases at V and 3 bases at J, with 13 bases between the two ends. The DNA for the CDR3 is TGTGCCAGCAGCTTATCGGCAGGAACCGACACTGAAGCTTTCTTT. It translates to CASSLSAGTDTEAFF. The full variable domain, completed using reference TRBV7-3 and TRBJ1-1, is GAGVSQTPSNKVTEKGKYVELRCDPISGHTALYWYRQSLGQGPEFLIYFQGTGAADDSGLPNDRFFAVRPEGSVSTLKIQRTERGDSAVYLCASSLSAGTDTEAFFGQGTRLTVV.

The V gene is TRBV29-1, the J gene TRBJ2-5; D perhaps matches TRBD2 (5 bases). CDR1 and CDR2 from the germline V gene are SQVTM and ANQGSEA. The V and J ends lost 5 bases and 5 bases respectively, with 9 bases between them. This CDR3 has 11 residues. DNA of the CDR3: TGCAGCGTTTGGACTTGGGAGACCCAGTACTTC. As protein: CSVWTWETQYF.

Here the CDR3 reads CASSLAGLAGTFTGDTQYF. DNA of the CDR3: TGCGCCAGCAGCTTGGCCGGGCTAGCGGGAACCTTCACTGGAGATACGCAGTATTTT. The chain recombines TRBV5-1 with TRBJ2-3; 9 bases match TRBD2. J gave up 5 bases and V 0 bases, and 16 bases lay outside the gene matches. CDR1 is SGHRS, CDR2 YFSETQ, per germline. This CDR3 has 19 residues.

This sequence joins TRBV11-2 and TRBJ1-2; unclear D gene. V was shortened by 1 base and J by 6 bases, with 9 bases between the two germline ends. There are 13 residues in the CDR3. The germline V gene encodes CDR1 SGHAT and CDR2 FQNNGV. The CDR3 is CASSLVEEDGYTF. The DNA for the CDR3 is TGTGCCAGCAGCTTAGTGGAGGAGGATGGCTACACCTTC.

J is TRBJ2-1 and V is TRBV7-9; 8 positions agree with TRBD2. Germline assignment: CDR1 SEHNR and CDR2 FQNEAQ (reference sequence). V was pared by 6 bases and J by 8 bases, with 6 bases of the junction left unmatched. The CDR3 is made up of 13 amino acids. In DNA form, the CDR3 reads TGTGCCAGCAGTCTCCTAGCGGGCGATGAGCAGTTCTTC. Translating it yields CASSLLAGDEQFF.